This entry lists 10 T cell receptor beta chains sequenced from one sample in a study of naive and memory T cell subsets. Study-wide points: Especially in CD8 cells, naive repertoires contained a few larger clonotypes, possibly CD45RA-re-expressing memory cells.

An equimolar mix of two oligonucleotides served as the beta constant-region primer for TRBC1 and TRBC2. The ligated cDNA underwent four PCR rounds using SP2 and nested alpha and beta constant-region primers. TCRdb ran MiXCR on the UMI-ligation and nested PCR reads and lists one entry per CDR3 protein. There are around 140,000 distinct CDR3 sequences in the sample; approximately 22% occur only once, and 0.11% lies in the top ten. These receptors have no known antigen. Sequenced sample: naive CD4+ T cells from blood. These receptors all come from a human donor in good health.

This clonotype has only a few counts. The chain employs TRBV21-1 and TRBJ2-1. TRBV21-1 corresponds to a pseudogene. The CDR3 consists of 14 residues. CDR3 nucleotide sequence: TGTGCCAGCAGTTCCAGGGGCTCCTACAATGAGCAGTTCTTC. This encodes CASSSRGSYNEQFF.

The chain uses TRBV7-9 and TRBJ2-1; TRBD2 matches 14 bases. CDR3 length: 19 amino acids. Trimming removed 5 bases from V and 1 base from J; junction bases left unmatched: 10. CDR1 is SEHNR and CDR2 is FQNEAQ in the germline V gene (reference sequence). Here the CDR3 reads CASSLSGTSGSVSYNEQFF. The CDR3 bases are TGTGCCAGCAGCCTTTCCGGGACTAGCGGGAGTGTGTCCTACAATGAGCAGTTCTTC. Using reference TRBV7-9 and TRBJ2-1 for the parts outside the CDR3, the full variable domain is DTGVSQNPRHKITKRGQNVTFRCDPISEHNRLYWYRQTLGQGPEFLTYFQNEAQLEKSRLLSDRFSAERPKGSFSTLEIQRTEQGDSAMYLCASSLSGTSGSVSYNEQFFGPGTRLTVL.

This clonotype was picked up a small number of times. V gene TRBV2 combines with J gene TRBJ2-1; no definite D call. The CDR3 sequence is 16 residues long. CDR1 SNHLY and CDR2 FYNNEI come from the germline V gene. The V end was cut by 4 bases, the J end by 0 bases, with 13 bases between. The CDR3 protein is CASSARHGSSYNEQFF. CDR3 nucleotides: TGTGCCAGCAGTGCAAGACATGGAAGCTCCTACAATGAGCAGTTCTTC.

The rearrangement links TRBV5-6 to TRBJ2-1; TRBD2 agrees at 11 bases. The CDR3 covers 15 residues. Unmatched junction bases numbered 3, after V lost 0 bases and J lost 7 bases. The germline V gene has CDR1 SGHDT and CDR2 YYEEEE. The CDR3 DNA reads TGTGCCAGCAGCTTGGGACTAGCGGGAAGGAATGAGCAGTTCTTC. Protein: CASSLGLAGRNEQFF. Filled out from reference TRBV5-6 and TRBJ2-1, the complete variable domain reads DAGVTQSPTHLIKTRGQQVTLRCSPKSGHDTVSWYQQALGQGPQFIFQYYEEEERQRGNFPDRFSGHQFPNYSSELNVNALLLGDSALYLCASSLGLAGRNEQFFGPGTRLTVL.

This chain joins TRBV28 and TRBJ1-1; D not resolved. CDR3 size: 13 residues. Germline CDR1 reads MDHEN; CDR2 reads SYDVKM. The germline V and J ends were trimmed by 5 bases and 6 bases, with 13 bases remaining between them. The CDR3 loop is CASSPVPGPEAFF. In DNA form, the CDR3 reads TGTGCCAGCAGTCCGGTCCCGGGCCCTGAAGCTTTCTTT.

There are a few counts of this clonotype. This sequence joins TRBV29-1 and TRBJ2-7; 7 nucleotides align to TRBD1. The CDR3 covers 13 residues. Per germline, CDR1 SQVTM and CDR2 ANQGSEA. J lost 4 bases, V lost 4 bases, and 7 bases had no gene match. CDR3 sequence (DNA): TGCAGCGTTGCGGGACAGATGACTTACGAGCAGTACTTC. Protein: CSVAGQMTYEQYF.

This clonotype occurred a few times. This rearrangement joins TRBV6-4 to TRBJ2-1; TRBD1 matches 9 bases. The CDR3 sequence is 14 residues long. CDR1 is MRHNA, CDR2 SNTAGT, per germline. V shed 6 bases and J 9 bases; nucleotides not matched to a gene: 9. The CDR3 bases are TGTGCCAGCAGACGGGACAGGGAGCGTGGTGAGCAGTTCTTC. Translation: CASRRDRERGEQFF.

This clonotype came up a few times. The chain employs TRBV12-3 or TRBV12-4 and TRBJ2-3; 12 bases line up with TRBD2. The ends lost 4 bases at V and 8 bases at J; junction bases unmatched: 1. This CDR3 spans 13 amino acids. The CDR3 DNA sequence: TGTGCCAGCAGTTCTAGCGGGAGGGCTACGCAGTATTTT. It specifies CASSSSGRATQYF.

This clonotype was picked up many times. This chain links TRBV19 with TRBJ1-2; D is perhaps TRBD1 (5 bases). The CDR3 has 12 amino acids. Trimming took 5 bases from V and 3 from J, leaving 7 bases between them. CDR1 LNHDA and CDR2 SQIVND come from the germline V gene (reference sequence). In nucleotides, the CDR3 is TGTGCCAGTAGTTGGGGGGACTATGGCTACACCTTC. This encodes CASSWGDYGYTF.

This clonotype was seen ten or more times. The chain combines TRBV5-1 with TRBJ1-2; D gene uncertain. CDR1 and CDR2 (germline): SGHRS, YFSETQ. With 0 bases removed from V and 2 bases from J, the gap between germline ends came to 5 bases. This CDR3 spans 13 amino acids. The CDR3 region has the DNA TGCGCCAGCAGCTTGGGGACCAACTATGGCTACACCTTC. Protein: CASSLGTNYGYTF. The complete variable domain, with remaining parts taken from reference TRBV5-1 and TRBJ1-2, reads KAGVTQTPRYLIKTRGQQVTLSCSPISGHRSVSWYQQTPGQGLQFLFEYFSETQRNKGNFPGRFSGRQFSNSRSEMNVSTLELGDSALYLCASSLGTNYGYTFGSGTRLTVV.